This T cell receptor beta chain emerged from a study of blood T cell repertoires in COVID-19. Original analysis: Counts of nucleated cells, estimated from reference gene primer amplification, were obtained. Sequenced by immunoSEQ multiplex PCR; TCRdb stores in-frame clones only, minus some. V, J and clone size are taken as reported in that table, and D and trimming were inferred from the DNA itself. The sample includes 150,000 or so clones, approximately 83% seen only once; the top ten take around 3.1%. Germline CDR1 reads SGHRS; CDR2 reads YFSETQ. The CDR3 is 15 amino acids. Between the trimmed V and J ends, which lost 0 bases and 3 bases, there was a span of 12 bases.

Sequencing was done on a sample of peripheral blood. The rearrangement uses TRBV5-1 and TRBJ1-2; D is ambiguous. This clonotype was obtained from a woman aged 80 or over with acute or convalescent COVID-19. CDR3 region: CASSLDGSPDYGYTF. CDR3 in DNA: TGCGCCAGCAGCTTGGATGGGAGCCCAGACTATGGCTACACCTTC.